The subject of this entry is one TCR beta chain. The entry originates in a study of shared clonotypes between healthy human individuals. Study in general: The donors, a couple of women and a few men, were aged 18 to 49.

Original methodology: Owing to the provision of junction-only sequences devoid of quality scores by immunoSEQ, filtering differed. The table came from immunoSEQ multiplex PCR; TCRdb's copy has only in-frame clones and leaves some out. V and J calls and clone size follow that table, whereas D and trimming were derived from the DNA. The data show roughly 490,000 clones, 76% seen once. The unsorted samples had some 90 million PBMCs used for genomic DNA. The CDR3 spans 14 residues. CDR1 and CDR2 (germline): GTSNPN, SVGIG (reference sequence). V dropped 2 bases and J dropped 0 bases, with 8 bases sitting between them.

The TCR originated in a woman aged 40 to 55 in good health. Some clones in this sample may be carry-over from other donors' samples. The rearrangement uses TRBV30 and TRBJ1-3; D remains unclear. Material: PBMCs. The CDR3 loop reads CAWSPVISGNTIYF. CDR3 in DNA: TGTGCCTGGAGTCCAGTTATCTCTGGAAACACCATATATTTT.